This T cell receptor (beta chain) is drawn from a study of T cell changes during pregnancy in multiple sclerosis. Assay: immunoSEQ multiplex PCR; the TCRdb copy retains only in-frame clones and omits some. The sample contains 45,000 to 70,000 clones, roughly 92% of which appear only once. This receptor was obtained from a female donor in good health, enrolled as a control in a pregnancy study. This specimen consisted of peripheral blood, obtained in the third trimester of pregnancy.

CDR3 residues: CASSSSTGYSNQPQHF. DNA for the CDR3: TGTGCCAGCAGCTCCTCGACAGGGTATAGCAATCAGCCCCAGCATTTT. The V call is TRBV28, the J call TRBJ1-5, with 7 positions matching TRBD1. Looked up from germline, CDR1 is MDHEN and CDR2 is SYDVKM. J was trimmed by 0 bases and V by 6 bases; bases with no gene match: 8. The CDR3 is 16 amino acids.